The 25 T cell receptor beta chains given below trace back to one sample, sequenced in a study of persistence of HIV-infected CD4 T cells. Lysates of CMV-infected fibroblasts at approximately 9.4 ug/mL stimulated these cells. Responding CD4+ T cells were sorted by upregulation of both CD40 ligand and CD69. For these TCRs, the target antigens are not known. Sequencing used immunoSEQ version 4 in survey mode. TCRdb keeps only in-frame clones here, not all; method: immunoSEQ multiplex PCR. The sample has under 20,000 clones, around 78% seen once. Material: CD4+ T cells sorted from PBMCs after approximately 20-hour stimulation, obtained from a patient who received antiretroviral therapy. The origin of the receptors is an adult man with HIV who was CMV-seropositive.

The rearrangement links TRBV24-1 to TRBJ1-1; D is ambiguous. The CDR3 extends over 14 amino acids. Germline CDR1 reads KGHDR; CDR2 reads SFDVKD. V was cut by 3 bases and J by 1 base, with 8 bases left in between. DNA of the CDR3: TGTGCCACCAGTGATGGACGGGGGAACACTGAAGCTTTCTTT. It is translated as CATSDGRGNTEAFF.

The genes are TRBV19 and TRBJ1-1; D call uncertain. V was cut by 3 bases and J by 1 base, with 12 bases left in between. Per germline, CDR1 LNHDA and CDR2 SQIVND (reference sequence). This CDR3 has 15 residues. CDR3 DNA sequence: TGTGCCAGTAGTATCCATGCGGAGGCGAACACTGAAGCTTTCTTT. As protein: CASSIHAEANTEAFF.

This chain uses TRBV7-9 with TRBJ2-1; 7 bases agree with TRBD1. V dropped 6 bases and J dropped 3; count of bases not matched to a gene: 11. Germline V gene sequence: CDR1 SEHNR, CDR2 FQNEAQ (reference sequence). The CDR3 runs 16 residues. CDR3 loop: CASSLFRDSRYNEQFF. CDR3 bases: TGTGCCAGCAGTCTATTCCGGGACAGTCGCTACAATGAGCAGTTCTTC.

CDR3 protein: CASSSHTPSSGHLVEAFF. The DNA for the CDR3 is TGTGCCAGCAGTTCCCACACCCCCTCGTCGGGACACCTCGTTGAAGCTTTCTTT. The V gene is TRBV28, the J gene TRBJ1-1, with D tentatively TRBD1 (6 bases). In germline, CDR1 is MDHEN, CDR2 SYDVKM. V lost 4 bases and J lost 7, with 28 bases in between. This CDR3 is built from 18 residues.

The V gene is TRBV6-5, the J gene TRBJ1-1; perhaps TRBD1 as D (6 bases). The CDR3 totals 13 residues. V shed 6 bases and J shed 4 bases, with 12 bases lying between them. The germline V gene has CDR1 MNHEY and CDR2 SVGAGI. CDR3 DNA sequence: TGTGCCAGCAGAAAACAGGGCGCCACTGAAGCTTTCTTT. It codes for CASRKQGATEAFF.

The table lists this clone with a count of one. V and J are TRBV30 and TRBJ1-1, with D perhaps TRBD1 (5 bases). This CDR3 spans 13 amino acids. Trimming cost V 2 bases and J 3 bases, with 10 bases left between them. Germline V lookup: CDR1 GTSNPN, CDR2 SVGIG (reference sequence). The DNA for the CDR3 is TGTGCCTGGAGTCTGCCAGGGTACACTGAAGCTTTCTTT. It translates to CAWSLPGYTEAFF.

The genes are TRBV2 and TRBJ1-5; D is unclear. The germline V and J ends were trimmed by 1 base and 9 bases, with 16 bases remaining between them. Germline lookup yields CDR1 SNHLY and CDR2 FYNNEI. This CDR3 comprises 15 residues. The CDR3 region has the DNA TGTGCCAGCAGTGAAGGGGCTCGGGGATCTGGGCCCCAGCATTTT. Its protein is CASSEGARGSGPQHF.

The chain's CDR3 is CASSQRTGRGYTF. CDR3 DNA sequence: TGTGCCAGCAGTCAACGGACAGGCCGAGGCTACACCTTC. The chain joins TRBV28 to TRBJ1-2, with 7 bases fitting TRBD1. Germline V lookup: CDR1 MDHEN, CDR2 SYDVKM. The CDR3 runs to 13 residues. V dropped 5 bases and J dropped 8; count of bases not matched to a gene: 8.

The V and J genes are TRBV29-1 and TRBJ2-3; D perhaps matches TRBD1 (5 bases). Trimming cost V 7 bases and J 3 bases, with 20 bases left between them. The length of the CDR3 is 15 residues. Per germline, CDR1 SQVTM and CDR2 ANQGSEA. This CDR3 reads CSAQTAGSGTDTQYF. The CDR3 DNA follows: TGCAGCGCGCAGACAGCCGGGTCAGGGACAGATACGCAGTATTTT.

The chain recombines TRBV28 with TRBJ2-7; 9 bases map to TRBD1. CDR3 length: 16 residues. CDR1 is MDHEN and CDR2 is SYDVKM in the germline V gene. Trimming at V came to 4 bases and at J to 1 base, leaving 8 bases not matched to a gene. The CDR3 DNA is TGTGCCAGCAGTTCCACCGGGACAGGGCTTTCCTACGAGCAGTACTTC. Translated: CASSSTGTGLSYEQYF. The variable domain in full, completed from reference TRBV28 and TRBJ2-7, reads DVKVTQSSRYLVKRTGEKVFLECVQDMDHENMFWYRQDPGLGLRLIYFSYDVKMKEKGDIPEGYSVSREKKERFSLILESASTNQTSMYLCASSSTGTGLSYEQYFGPGTRLTVT.

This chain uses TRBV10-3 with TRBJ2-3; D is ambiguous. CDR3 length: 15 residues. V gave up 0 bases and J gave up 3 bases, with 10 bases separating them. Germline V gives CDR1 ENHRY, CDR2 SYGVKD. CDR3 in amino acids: CAISESGVGTDTQYF. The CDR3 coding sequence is TGTGCCATCAGTGAGTCTGGGGTTGGGACAGATACGCAGTATTTT.

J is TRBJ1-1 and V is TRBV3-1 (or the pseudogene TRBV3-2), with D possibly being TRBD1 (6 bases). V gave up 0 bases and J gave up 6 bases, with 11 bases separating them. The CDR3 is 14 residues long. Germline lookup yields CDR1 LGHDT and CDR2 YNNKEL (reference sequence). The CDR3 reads CASSQDGAGAEAFF. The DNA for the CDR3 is TGTGCCAGCAGCCAAGACGGGGCAGGGGCTGAAGCTTTCTTT.

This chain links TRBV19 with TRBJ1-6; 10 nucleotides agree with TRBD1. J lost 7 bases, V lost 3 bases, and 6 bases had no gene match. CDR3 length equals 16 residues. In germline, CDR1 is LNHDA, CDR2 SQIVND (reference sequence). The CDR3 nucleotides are TGTGCCAGTAGTATTCGAGACAGGGGGCACAATTCACCCCTCCACTTT. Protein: CASSIRDRGHNSPLHF.

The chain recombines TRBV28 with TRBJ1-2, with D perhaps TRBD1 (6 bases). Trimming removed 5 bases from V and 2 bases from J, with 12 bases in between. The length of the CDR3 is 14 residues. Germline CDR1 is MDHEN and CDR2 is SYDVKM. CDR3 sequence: CASSDMTGNYGYTF. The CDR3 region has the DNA TGTGCCAGCAGTGATATGACAGGAAACTATGGCTACACCTTC.

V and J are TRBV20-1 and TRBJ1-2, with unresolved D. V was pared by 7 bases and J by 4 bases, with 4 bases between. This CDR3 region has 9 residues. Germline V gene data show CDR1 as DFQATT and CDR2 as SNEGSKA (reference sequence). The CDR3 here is CSVPYGYTF. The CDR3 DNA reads TGCAGTGTTCCCTATGGCTACACCTTC.

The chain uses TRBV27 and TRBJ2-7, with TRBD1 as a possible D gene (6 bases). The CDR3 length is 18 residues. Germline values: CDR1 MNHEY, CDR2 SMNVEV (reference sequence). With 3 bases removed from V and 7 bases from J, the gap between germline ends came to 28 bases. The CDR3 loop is CASSFRFAQTGSLGEQYF. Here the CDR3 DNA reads TGTGCCAGCAGTTTCCGGTTCGCACAGACAGGTTCTTTGGGGGAGCAGTACTTC.

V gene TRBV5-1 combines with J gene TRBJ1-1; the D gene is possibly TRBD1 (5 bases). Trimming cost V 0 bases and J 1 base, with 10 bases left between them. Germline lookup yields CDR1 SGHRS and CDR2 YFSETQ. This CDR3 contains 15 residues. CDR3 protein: CASSLDPGPNTEAFF. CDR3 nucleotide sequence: TGCGCCAGCAGCTTGGACCCAGGGCCGAACACTGAAGCTTTCTTT.

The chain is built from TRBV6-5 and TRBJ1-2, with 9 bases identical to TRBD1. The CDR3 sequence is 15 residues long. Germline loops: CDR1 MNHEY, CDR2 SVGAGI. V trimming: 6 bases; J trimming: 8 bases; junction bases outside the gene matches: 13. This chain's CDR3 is CASRTGTGNLLGYTF. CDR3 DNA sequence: TGTGCCAGCAGGACCGGGACAGGGAACCTTCTGGGCTACACCTTC.

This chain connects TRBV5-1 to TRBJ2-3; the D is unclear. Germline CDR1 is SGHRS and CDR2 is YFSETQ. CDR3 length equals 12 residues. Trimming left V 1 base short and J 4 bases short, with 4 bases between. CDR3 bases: TGCGCCAGCAGCTTGTGGTCAGATACGCAGTATTTT. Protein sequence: CASSLWSDTQYF.

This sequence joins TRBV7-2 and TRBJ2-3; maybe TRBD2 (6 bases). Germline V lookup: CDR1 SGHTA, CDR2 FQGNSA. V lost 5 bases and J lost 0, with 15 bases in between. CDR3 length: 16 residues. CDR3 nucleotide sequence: TGTGCCAGCAGCCCCAATAGCGGTACTAGCACAGATACGCAGTATTTT. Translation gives CASSPNSGTSTDTQYF.

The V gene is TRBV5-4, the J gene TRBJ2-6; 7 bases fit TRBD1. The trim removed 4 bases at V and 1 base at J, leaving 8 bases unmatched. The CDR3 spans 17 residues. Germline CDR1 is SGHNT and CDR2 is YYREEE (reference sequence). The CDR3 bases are TGTGCCAGCAGCATTAGGACAGGAGGATCTGGGGCCAACGTCCTGACTTTC. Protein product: CASSIRTGGSGANVLTF.

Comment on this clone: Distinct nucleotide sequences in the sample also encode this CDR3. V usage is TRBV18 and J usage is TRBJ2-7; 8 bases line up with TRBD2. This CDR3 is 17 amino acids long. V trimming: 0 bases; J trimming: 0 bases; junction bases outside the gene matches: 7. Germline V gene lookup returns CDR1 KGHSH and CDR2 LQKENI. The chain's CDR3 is CASSPPGSGGTSYEQYF. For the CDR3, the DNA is TGTGCCAGCTCACCACCCGGGAGCGGGGGTACCTCCTACGAGCAGTACTTC.

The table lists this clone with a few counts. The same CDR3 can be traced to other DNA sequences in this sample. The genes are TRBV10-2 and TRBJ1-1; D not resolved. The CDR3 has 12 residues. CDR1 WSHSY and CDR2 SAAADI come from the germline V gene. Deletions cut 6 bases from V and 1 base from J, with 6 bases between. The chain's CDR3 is CASREGNTEAFF. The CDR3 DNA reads TGCGCCAGCAGAGAGGGGAACACTGAAGCTTTCTTT.

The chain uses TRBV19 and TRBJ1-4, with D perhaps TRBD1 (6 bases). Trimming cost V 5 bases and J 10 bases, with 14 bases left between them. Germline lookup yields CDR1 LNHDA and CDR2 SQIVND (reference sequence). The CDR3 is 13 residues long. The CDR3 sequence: CASSSAGTLKLFF. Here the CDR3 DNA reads TGTGCCAGTAGTTCAGCCGGGACACTAAAACTGTTTTTT.

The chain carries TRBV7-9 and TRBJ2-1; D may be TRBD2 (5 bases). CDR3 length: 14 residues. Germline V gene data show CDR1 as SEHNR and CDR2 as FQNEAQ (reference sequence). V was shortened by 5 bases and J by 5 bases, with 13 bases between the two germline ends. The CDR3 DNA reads TGTGCCAGCAGCCGGGGATGGGGAGACAATGAGCAGTTCTTC. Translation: CASSRGWGDNEQFF.